The entry below describes one TCR beta chain. This entry is derived from a study of CXCR3-negative and CXCR3-positive naive CD8 T cells. 5' RACE that incorporated UMI labels was used to prepare the TRB cDNA libraries. TCRdb re-called the 5' RACE reads; every CDR3 protein appears as one record, without DNA. This listing includes about 46,000 distinct CDR3 sequences. This CDR3 is 11 amino acids long. Per germline, CDR1 SGHKS and CDR2 YYEKEE (reference sequence). This chain uses TRBV5-5 with TRBJ2-1. Input material: naive CXCR3- CD8+ T cells from blood. Subset denoted: CD45RO-CCR7+CD27+CD95- naive CD8+ T cells lacking CXCR3 (TNR3-). The receptor was derived from a human donor in good health. Some clones in this sample may be carry-over from other donors' samples. CDR3: CASSWTSKQFF.